The 14 T cell receptor beta chains listed next were all sequenced from one sample in a study of type 1 regulatory T cells. TCRdb itself ran the reads through MiXCR, one entry per CDR3 protein. Here the sample spans approximately 100,000 distinct CDR3 sequences, about a third being singletons. Sequencing was performed on CD4+ T cells, either the whole sample or a sorted fraction (not recorded which). The receptors come from a human donor in good health.

This clonotype has just a few counts. V is TRBV5-1 and J is TRBJ1-3, with D unclear. CDR1 is SGHRS, CDR2 YFSETQ, per germline. CDR3 length: 15 residues. The V end was cut by 4 bases, the J end by 0 bases, with 11 bases between. The CDR3 sequence: CASSEYKSSGNTIYF. CDR3 in DNA: TGCGCCAGCAGCGAATACAAGAGCTCTGGAAACACCATATATTTT.

This rearrangement joins TRBV20-1 to TRBJ1-1, with D uncertain. Germline-derived CDR1 and CDR2 are DFQATT and SNEGSKA (reference sequence). Trimming took off 3 bases at V and 11 bases at J, with 4 bases between the two ends. The CDR3 is 8 residues long. DNA for the CDR3: TGCAGTGCTAGGGAGGCTTTCTTT. Protein product: CSAREAFF.

This chain joins TRBV7-2 and TRBJ1-2; D not certain. Germline CDR1 reads SGHTA; CDR2 reads FQGNSA. Trimming removed 0 bases from V and 5 bases from J, with 13 bases in between. This CDR3 contains 15 residues. The CDR3 DNA is TGTGCCAGCAGCTTAGCGGGGAACCGAGCATATGGCTACACCTTC. Protein: CASSLAGNRAYGYTF.

J is TRBJ2-5 and V is TRBV29-1, with TRBD2 identical over 9 bases. V lost 6 bases to trimming and J lost 3 bases; unmatched junction nucleotides: 11. This CDR3 comprises 15 residues. The V gene's germline CDR1 is SQVTM and CDR2 ANQGSEA. CDR3 sequence reads: CSVAGGSHLEETQYF. The DNA for the CDR3 is TGCAGCGTGGCGGGGGGGTCGCACCTTGAAGAGACCCAGTACTTC.

This clonotype has a handful of counts. The rearrangement links TRBV20-1 to TRBJ1-3; possibly TRBD1 for D (5 bases). The CDR3 is 14 residues long. The germline V gene has CDR1 DFQATT and CDR2 SNEGSKA (reference sequence). The ends were cut back, 3 bases at V and 6 bases at J, with 15 bases in the middle. The CDR3 DNA follows: TGCAGTGCTAGCCCGGGGCAGGGCGAAAACACCATATATTTT. It encodes CSASPGQGENTIYF.

This clonotype appeared a few times. The DNA of the CDR3 is TGTGCCAGCGGGCGGGACAGGGGCTCCTACAATGAGCAGTTCTTC. Amino acids: CASGRDRGSYNEQFF. The chain carries TRBV12-3 or TRBV12-4 and TRBJ2-1, with 10 nucleotides matching TRBD1. The CDR3 runs 15 residues. V was clipped by 8 bases and J by 0 bases; unmatched bases: 4.

There are a few counts of this clonotype. V is TRBV2 and J is TRBJ2-3; no definite D call. V was pared by 7 bases and J by 2 bases, with 16 bases between. The CDR3 totals 15 residues. Germline loops: CDR1 SNHLY, CDR2 FYNNEI. CDR3 nucleotide sequence: TGTGCCAGCAAGTCGGCACGGACCCCCACAGATACGCAGTATTTT. Protein sequence: CASKSARTPTDTQYF.

The chain recombines TRBV7-2 with TRBJ2-1; D may be TRBD2 (5 bases). Germline V gene sequence: CDR1 SGHTA, CDR2 FQGNSA. V was shortened by 4 bases and J by 9 bases, with 7 bases between the two germline ends. The CDR3 totals 11 residues. CDR3 DNA: TGTGCCAGCAGCTGGGGAGCTGAGCAGTTCTTC. Protein product: CASSWGAEQFF.

The chain is built from TRBV15 and TRBJ1-5, with TRBD1 as a possible D gene (6 bases). The CDR3 sequence is 17 residues long. Germline CDR1 is LNHNV and CDR2 is YYDKDF (reference sequence). V lost 0 bases and J lost 7, with 19 bases in between. Written as DNA, the CDR3 is TGTGCCACCAGCAGAGATACCCTCGGCAGGGGCGGGCAGCCCCAGCATTTT. Its translation: CATSRDTLGRGGQPQHF.

This chain uses TRBV27 with TRBJ2-7; D uncertain. This CDR3 has 14 amino acids. Trimming cost V 5 bases and J 4 bases, with 15 bases left between them. Germline loops: CDR1 MNHEY, CDR2 SMNVEV (reference sequence). The CDR3 spells CASSPGPPLYEQYF. The CDR3 nucleotides are TGTGCCAGCAGTCCCGGGCCCCCCCTTTACGAGCAGTACTTC.

This clonotype was seen only a few times. This sequence joins TRBV3-1 and TRBJ2-5, with D tentatively TRBD2 (6 bases). Germline V gene lookup returns CDR1 LGHDT and CDR2 YNNKEL (reference sequence). This CDR3 region has 15 residues. Trimming cost V 0 bases and J 5 bases, with 13 bases left between them. The CDR3, as DNA: TGTGCCAGCAGCCAAGACATCATCGGGGGTGAGACCCAGTACTTC. Protein product: CASSQDIIGGETQYF.

The chain couples TRBV11-2 to TRBJ2-3; the D is unclear. From germline, CDR1 is SGHAT and CDR2 FQNNGV. There are 11 residues in the CDR3. Trimming left V 4 bases short and J 6 bases short, with 5 bases between. The chain's CDR3 is CASSYGDTQYF. CDR3 bases: TGTGCCAGCAGCTATGGGGATACGCAGTATTTT.

The chain combines TRBV29-1 with TRBJ2-3; D gene uncertain. Per the germline V gene, CDR1 is SQVTM and CDR2 is ANQGSEA. This CDR3 is built from 15 residues. The V end lost 0 bases, the J end lost 2 bases, and 12 bases lay between the germline ends. The CDR3 here is CSVEDVGQITDTQYF. CDR3 in DNA: TGCAGCGTTGAAGATGTTGGGCAGATCACAGATACGCAGTATTTT.

The chain is built from TRBV29-1 and TRBJ1-6; D perhaps matches TRBD1 (6 bases). Germline V gene sequence: CDR1 SQVTM, CDR2 ANQGSEA. This CDR3 has 13 residues. The V end lost 6 bases, the J end lost 7 bases, and 13 bases lay between the germline ends. CDR3 DNA sequence: TGCAGCGTCAGCCGGGACAAAAATTCACCCCTCCACTTT. It encodes CSVSRDKNSPLHF.